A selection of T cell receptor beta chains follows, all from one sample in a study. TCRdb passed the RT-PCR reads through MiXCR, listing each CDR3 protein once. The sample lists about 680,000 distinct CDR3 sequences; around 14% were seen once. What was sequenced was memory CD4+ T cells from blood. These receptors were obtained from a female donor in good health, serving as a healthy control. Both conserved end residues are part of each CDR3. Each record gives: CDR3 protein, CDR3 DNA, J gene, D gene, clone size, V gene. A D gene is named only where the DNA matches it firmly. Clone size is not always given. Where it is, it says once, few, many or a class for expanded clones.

CSGPTGMGGYTF	TGCAGTGGACCAACAGGGATGGGTGGCTACACCTTC	TRBJ1-2	-	many	TRBV20-1
CASSQDLVGRTEAFF	TGCGCCAGCAGCCAAGATTTAGTGGGGCGCACTGAAGCTTTCTTT	TRBJ1-1	-	few	TRBV4-1
CASSLSQGENIQYF	TGTGCCAGCAGCTTATCCCAGGGTGAAAACATTCAGTACTTC	TRBJ2-4	-	-	TRBV7-2
CATSGGSGGGYNEQFF	TGTGCCACCAGTGGCGGTAGCGGAGGGGGGTACAATGAGCAGTTCTTC	TRBJ2-1	-	many	TRBV24-1
CASSLSQGLSYNEQFF	TGTGCCAGCAGTTTAAGCCAGGGACTATCCTACAATGAGCAGTTCTTC	TRBJ2-1	TRBD2	few	TRBV28
CASSQAGGLNTGELFF	TGTGCCAGCAGCCAAGCGGGGGGGCTAAACACCGGGGAGCTGTTTTTT	TRBJ2-2	TRBD2	-	TRBV7-8
CATSPPPSGGQETQYF	TGTGCCACAAGTCCTCCTCCTAGCGGGGGTCAAGAGACCCAGTACTTC	TRBJ2-5	TRBD2	few	TRBV24-1
CASGTAKETQYF	TGTGCCAGCGGAACAGCCAAAGAGACCCAGTACTTC	TRBJ2-5	-	many	TRBV12-3/TRBV12-4
CASSRQGSEQYF	TGTGCCAGCAGCCGACAGGGAAGCGAGCAGTACTTC	TRBJ2-7	TRBD1	many	TRBV12-3/TRBV12-4
CSADFPSGYLSYEQYF	TGCAGTGCAGATTTCCCTAGCGGGTATCTTTCCTACGAGCAGTACTTC	TRBJ2-7	TRBD2	-	TRBV20-1
CASSYSLAQKATDTQYF	TGTGCCAGCAGTTACTCGCTCGCGCAGAAAGCCACAGATACGCAGTATTTT	TRBJ2-3	-	-	TRBV6-5
CASSFSPMSSYEQYF	TGCGCCAGCAGCTTTTCACCAATGAGCTCCTACGAGCAGTACTTC	TRBJ2-7	-	many	TRBV5-1
CASSSTGGPYQPQHF	TGCGCCAGCAGTTCGACAGGGGGCCCGTATCAGCCCCAGCATTTT	TRBJ1-5	TRBD1	few	TRBV5-1
CSARIPPGLRNSPLHF	TGCAGTGCTAGGATCCCGCCTGGACTTCGAAATTCACCCCTCCACTTT	TRBJ1-6	-	-	TRBV20-1
CASRRGQGGTDTQYF	TGCGCCAGCAGGAGAGGACAGGGGGGGACAGATACGCAGTATTTT	TRBJ2-3	TRBD1	-	TRBV5-1
CATSRATVYSNQPQHF	TGTGCCACCAGCAGAGCGACAGTGTATAGCAATCAGCCCCAGCATTTT	TRBJ1-5	-	-	TRBV15
CASSLLAGGQNEQFF	TGCGCCAGCAGCTTATTAGCGGGGGGCCAGAATGAGCAGTTCTTC	TRBJ2-1	TRBD2	many	TRBV5-1
CASSRGQLGYGYTF	TGCGCCAGCAGCCGAGGACAGTTGGGCTATGGCTACACCTTC	TRBJ1-2	-	-	TRBV4-3
CASSPYRVKSYNEQFF	TGTGCCAGCTCACCATACAGGGTGAAGTCCTACAATGAGCAGTTCTTC	TRBJ2-1	-	-	TRBV18
CSVSRGNTEAFF	TGCAGTGTAAGTCGGGGGAACACTGAAGCTTTCTTT	TRBJ1-1	-	-	TRBV20-1
CASSSGNRVEKLFF	TGTGCCAGCAGCTCCGGGAACAGGGTGGAAAAACTGTTTTTT	TRBJ1-4	-	-	TRBV7-2
CASSSTPDGFGVKYF	TGTGCCAGCAGCTCAACACCGGACGGGTTCGGGGTAAAGTACTTC	TRBJ2-5	-	few	TRBV5-5
CSASAPTGLASIQYF	TGCAGTGCTAGTGCGCCTACGGGACTAGCCTCCATTCAGTACTTC	TRBJ2-4	TRBD2	many	TRBV20-1
CASSDHGASDTQYF	TGTGCCAGCAGTGACCACGGCGCGTCCGATACGCAGTATTTT	TRBJ2-3	-	-	TRBV25-1
CASSVGSYTEAFF	TGTGCCAGCAGCGTCGGGTCTTACACTGAAGCTTTCTTT	TRBJ1-1	-	few	TRBV5-6
CASSLMAGKRDGYTF	TGTGCCAGCAGCCTTATGGCAGGGAAGCGCGATGGCTACACCTTC	TRBJ1-2	-	many	TRBV7-2
CASSLASKLEAFF	TGTGCCAGCAGTTTAGCTTCAAAGCTTGAAGCTTTCTTT	TRBJ1-1	-	-	TRBV12-3/TRBV12-4
CASSLWGQGRTDTQYF	TGTGCCAGCAGCTTATGGGGACAGGGGCGCACAGATACGCAGTATTTT	TRBJ2-3	TRBD1	many	TRBV7-9
CSVFSTNEVKAFF	TGCAGCGTCTTTTCCACTAATGAGGTGAAAGCTTTCTTT	TRBJ1-1	-	-	TRBV29-1
CASSPEVRVAQYF	TGTGCCAGCAGCCCTGAAGTCCGAGTGGCGCAGTATTTT	TRBJ2-3	-	many	TRBV5-5
CAVGTVLGTDTQYF	TGTGCCGTGGGGACAGTTCTTGGCACAGATACGCAGTATTTT	TRBJ2-3	TRBD1	few	TRBV10-3
CATGWTSGTDTQYF	TGTGCCACCGGATGGACTAGCGGAACAGATACGCAGTATTTT	TRBJ2-3	TRBD2	few	TRBV10-3
CASSRTGTERQETQYF	TGTGCCAGCTCACGGACCGGGACAGAGAGACAAGAGACCCAGTACTTC	TRBJ2-5	TRBD1	few	TRBV18
CSVEEGLAIDTQYF	TGCAGCGTTGAAGAGGGACTAGCAATAGATACGCAGTATTTT	TRBJ2-3	TRBD2	many	TRBV29-1
CSAPSGRAIIGELFF	TGCAGTGCCCCCAGCGGGAGGGCCATTATCGGGGAGCTGTTTTTT	TRBJ2-2	TRBD2	few	TRBV20-1
CASSPGQVYNSPLHF	TGTGCCAGCAGTCCGGGACAGGTCTATAATTCACCCCTCCACTTT	TRBJ1-6	TRBD1	few	TRBV6-6
CASSRFINTEAFF	TGTGCCAGCAGTCGATTTATAAACACTGAAGCTTTCTTT	TRBJ1-1	-	-	TRBV27
CSARRDNEQFF	TGCAGTGCTAGGCGGGACAATGAGCAGTTCTTC	TRBJ2-1	-	-	TRBV20-1
CSASSTVFYGYTF	TGCAGTGCTAGCTCGACAGTTTTCTATGGCTACACCTTC	TRBJ1-2	-	-	TRBV20-1
CASSPNAGGDTIYF	TGTGCCAGCTCACCAAACGCAGGGGGAGACACCATATATTTT	TRBJ1-3	TRBD1	-	TRBV18
CASSIGSGVYGYTF	TGTGCCAGTAGTATTGGATCAGGGGTCTATGGCTACACCTTC	TRBJ1-2	-	few	TRBV19
CASSLGATKDGYTF	TGCGCCAGCAGCTTGGGGGCCACCAAGGATGGCTACACCTTC	TRBJ1-2	-	few	TRBV5-1
CASIRTSGRTDTQYF	TGTGCCAGCATCAGGACTAGCGGTCGCACAGATACGCAGTATTTT	TRBJ2-3	TRBD2	few	TRBV6-6
CSSLGVGYGYTF	TGCAGCTCCCTAGGGGTGGGCTATGGCTACACCTTC	TRBJ1-2	-	-	TRBV29-1
CSAPQSGIRIYEQYF	TGCAGTGCTCCTCAGAGCGGGATTCGCATTTACGAGCAGTACTTC	TRBJ2-7	TRBD2	many	TRBV20-1
CASSLEGPEETQYF	TGCGCCAGCAGCTTGGAAGGGCCAGAAGAGACCCAGTACTTC	TRBJ2-5	-	few	TRBV5-1
CASSVSEQGHYGYTF	TGTGCCAGCAGCGTATCGGAACAGGGCCACTATGGCTACACCTTC	TRBJ1-2	-	few	TRBV9